This T cell receptor (beta chain) was recorded in a study of T cell repertoires in cytomegalovirus infection. In regard to this clonotype: What it recognizes is unknown.

TCRdb passed the reads through MiXCR, listing each CDR3 protein once. The profile shows 200,000 to 250,000 distinct CDR3 sequences, approximately 22% of them singletons. In germline, CDR1 is SGDLS, CDR2 YYNGEE. This CDR3 region has 14 residues. V was cut by 3 bases and J by 4 bases, with 10 bases left in between. General study points: HLA-C-restricted, CMV-specific TCR beta clonotypes were dominant ex vivo. Individuals carrying CMV plus the relevant HLA were identified by cumulative frequency of public TCR beta families.

V is TRBV9 and J is TRBJ1-4, with D unclear. The sequence was collected from a human donor in good health (CMV status not recorded). Some clones in this sample may be carry-over from other donors' samples. The sample taken for sequencing was CD8+ T cells from PBMCs. CDR3 residues: CASSGGFGNEKLFF. For the CDR3, the DNA is TGTGCCAGCAGCGGCGGATTCGGTAATGAAAAACTGTTTTTT.